The source of this T cell receptor (beta chain) is a study of human T cells and chemical hapten exposure. Study at large: For sensitization, 2% DPC was applied to a 2 cm by 2 cm patch of upper inner arm skin.

Specified time point: patch test 1, 2 weeks after DPC sensitization. Treatment reported: therapeutic diphenylcyclopropenone sensitization with weekly scalp DPC. As regards this clonotype: Its cognate antigen is unknown.

For the library, individual cDNA molecules each received unique molecular identifiers. TCRdb independently ran MiXCR on the RACE reads; one entry per CDR3 protein. The table includes 80,000 to 100,000 distinct CDR3 sequences, around 11% detected once. Study-wide results and caveats: TCRs at high frequency, those above 1 in 1000, did not change with DPC sensitization.

In germline, CDR1 is SGHNT, CDR2 YYREEE (reference sequence). This CDR3 contains 15 residues. The V gene lost 4 bases and the J gene lost 8 bases, with 16 bases spanning the gap. This receptor was taken from a middle-aged woman with alopecia areata. Some clones in this sample may be carry-over from other donors' samples. This chain links TRBV5-4 with TRBJ1-6; D is perhaps TRBD1 (6 bases). The sample was whole blood, taken in connection with sensitization to the hapten diphenylcyclopropenone (DPC). In nucleotides, the CDR3 is TGTGCCAGCAGCCCACAGGGAAGCTCCTATTCACCCCTCCACTTT. This gives the protein CASSPQGSSYSPLHF.